Listed below are T cell receptor beta chains from one sample, sequenced in a study of identical twins. TCRdb re-derived calls from the 5' RACE reads in MiXCR, one entry per CDR3 protein. The sample holds approximately 890,000 distinct CDR3 sequences, roughly an eighth seen once. The sample also formed part of further work on yellow fever vaccine responses in identical twins.

Sequences were obtained from PBMCs. The source is a woman aged 18 to 35 in good health. CDR3s include the opening cysteine and the closing phenylalanine or tryptophan. The D gene is left open where the match is weak. Not all rows give a size; the values are once, few, many and, for expanded clones, a class.

D | J | V | size | DNA | CDR3
- | TRBJ1-5 | TRBV11-2 | few | TGTGCCAGCAGCTTATCATGGAGGGATCAGCCCCAGCATTTT | CASSLSWRDQPQHF
- | TRBJ2-2 | TRBV12-3/TRBV12-4 | few | TGTGCCAGCAGAACCCTACTAGCTCTAAACACCGGGGAGCTGTTTTTT | CASRTLLALNTGELFF
TRBD2 | TRBJ2-7 | TRBV5-1 | - | TGCGCCAGCAGCTTGGGGACTAGCGGGGCCTACGAGCAGTACTTC | CASSLGTSGAYEQYF
- | TRBJ2-2 | TRBV27 | many | TGTGCCAGCAGTTCAGCTAGGACAGCGAACACCGGGGAGCTGTTTTTT | CASSSARTANTGELFF
- | TRBJ1-5 | TRBV12-3/TRBV12-4 | many | TGTGCCAGCAGTTTAGTGGCCCACGGGGATCAGCCCCAGCATTTT | CASSLVAHGDQPQHF
- | TRBJ2-3 | TRBV29-1 | - | TGCAGCGTTCGCGCCGGGGGCGCGGGCACAGATACGCAGTATTTT | CSVRAGGAGTDTQYF
- | TRBJ1-1 | TRBV4-2 | - | TGTGCCAGCAGCCAAGGTCCCCTATTGAACACTGAAGCTTTCTTT | CASSQGPLLNTEAFF
- | TRBJ2-1 | TRBV12-3/TRBV12-4 | many | TGTGCCAGCGCCGGGAGCTCCTACAATGAGCAGTTCTTC | CASAGSSYNEQFF
- | TRBJ2-7 | TRBV7-9 | few | TGTGCCAGCAGCTTAGCCGAGTACGAGCAGTACTTC | CASSLAEYEQYF
- | TRBJ2-7 | TRBV7-6 | few | TGTGCCAGCAGCCAACGCGACTACTACGAGCAGTACTTC | CASSQRDYYEQYF
- | TRBJ1-2 | TRBV29-1 | many | TGCAGCGTTTTGGGGAGAGGCTACACCTTC | CSVLGRGYTF
- | TRBJ1-5 | TRBV4-1 | few | TGCGCCAGCAGCCAAGTCCGGGGGGTGCTTCAGCCCCAGCATTTT | CASSQVRGVLQPQHF
- | TRBJ2-5 | TRBV21-1 | - | TGTGCCAGCAGCAAAGAGGATAGGGCGGGAGGTAAAGAGACCCAGTACTTC | CASSKEDRAGGKETQYF
TRBD2 | TRBJ2-1 | TRBV20-1 | - | TGCCTGGGGACTAGCGGAAACAATGAGCAGTTCTTC | CLGTSGNNEQFF
TRBD1 | TRBJ2-1 | TRBV3-1 | few | TGTGCCAGCAGCCGAGCCAGGACAGGGGTCAACAATGAGCAGTTCTTC | CASSRARTGVNNEQFF
TRBD2 | TRBJ2-1 | TRBV7-7 | - | TGTGCCAGCAGCTTAGCCAGCGGGGGAAACGGGAATGAGCAGTTCTTC | CASSLASGGNGNEQFF
- | TRBJ1-3 | TRBV7-8 | - | TGTGCCAGCAGCCCCGGAAGGAGGCTCCTGAGCTCTGGAAACACCATATATTTT | CASSPGRRLLSSGNTIYF
- | TRBJ2-7 | TRBV20-1 | few | TGCAGTGCTAGAGCCGCGGACAGAGACTCCTACGAGCAGTACTTC | CSARAADRDSYEQYF
TRBD2 | TRBJ2-5 | TRBV28 | few | TGTGCCAGCAGCTTAATCGGGAGGGAAGAGACCCAGTACTTC | CASSLIGREETQYF
- | TRBJ2-3 | TRBV4-2 | many | TGTGCCAGCAGCCAAGATCAGGGCAGAAACACAGATACGCAGTATTTT | CASSQDQGRNTDTQYF
TRBD2 | TRBJ2-1 | TRBV18 | few | TGTGCCAGCTCACCGTTAGCTAGCGGCTACAATGAGCAGTTCTTC | CASSPLASGYNEQFF
- | TRBJ1-1 | TRBV6-1 | many | TGTGCCAGCAGTCCCAGCATGAACACTGAAGCTTTCTTT | CASSPSMNTEAFF
- | TRBJ2-7 | TRBV2 | few | TGTGCCAGCAGTGATCCTATGAAACAGTCCCCCTACGAGCAGTACTTC | CASSDPMKQSPYEQYF
- | TRBJ1-1 | TRBV6-6 | many | TGTGCCAGCAGGCCCCCGAACACTGAAGCTTTCTTT | CASRPPNTEAFF
- | TRBJ2-7 | TRBV4-1 | - | TGCGCCAGCAGCCAAGGGTTCGCCGAGCAGTACTTC | CASSQGFAEQYF
TRBD1 | TRBJ1-1 | TRBV19 | few | TGTGCCAGTAGTGAACCCGGGACAGGGATCACTGAAGCTTTCTTT | CASSEPGTGITEAFF
- | TRBJ2-1 | TRBV20-1 | - | TGCAGTGAGGTAGCAGGGGCGGTAGATGAGCAGTTCTTC | CSEVAGAVDEQFF
TRBD1 | TRBJ2-1 | TRBV6-1 | many | TGTGCCAGCGCGTTGTTAGGGACAGGGGGCTACAATGAGCAGTTCTTC | CASALLGTGGYNEQFF
- | TRBJ2-3 | TRBV28 | - | TGTGCCAGCAGGAGGGCTAGTGATACGCAGTATTTT | CASRRASDTQYF
TRBD2 | TRBJ2-1 | TRBV29-1 | - | TGCAGCGTGAGGACTAGCGGGGGTAATGAGCAGTTCTTC | CSVRTSGGNEQFF
- | TRBJ1-4 | TRBV5-1 | - | TGCGCCAGCAGCTTGGCCCCAGGAGGGAAGTGGGACGAAAAACTGTTTTTT | CASSLAPGGKWDEKLFF
- | TRBJ1-2 | TRBV12-3/TRBV12-4 | - | TGTGCCAGCAGTAAAACCACAGGGCGGTATGGCTACACCTTC | CASSKTTGRYGYTF
TRBD1 | TRBJ1-1 | TRBV5-1 | many | TGCGCCAGCAGCCGCCGGGGACAGGGTGGGGGAAGCACTGAAGCTTTCTTT | CASSRRGQGGGSTEAFF
- | TRBJ1-5 | TRBV25-1 | - | TGTGCCAGCAGTGATCCGGGGTCGGCGGGGGATAGTAATCAGCCCCAGCATTTT | CASSDPGSAGDSNQPQHF
- | TRBJ2-5 | TRBV12-3/TRBV12-4 | - | TGTGCCAGCAGTTTACTGGGGTGGGAAGAGACCCAGTACTTC | CASSLLGWEETQYF
- | TRBJ2-3 | TRBV6-1 | many | TGTGCCAGCAGTGAACCCTTCAGGTCAGATACGCAGTATTTT | CASSEPFRSDTQYF
TRBD1 | TRBJ2-1 | TRBV6-5 | few | TGTGCCAGCAGTTACTCGAGGGGGCAAGAGCAGTTCTTC | CASSYSRGQEQFF
TRBD1 | TRBJ2-7 | TRBV7-3 | - | TGTGCCACTCAAATGAACAGGGGCACCAACTCCTACGAGCAGTACTTC | CATQMNRGTNSYEQYF
- | TRBJ2-1 | TRBV12-3/TRBV12-4 | few | TGTGCCAGCAGTCAACGGGAGCTCGATGAGCAGTTCTTC | CASSQRELDEQFF
TRBD2 | TRBJ2-3 | TRBV6-5 | few | TGTGCCAGCAGTACCCGACTAGCGGGGCTTAGGGATACGCAGTATTTT | CASSTRLAGLRDTQYF
TRBD1 | TRBJ1-2 | TRBV7-9 | few | TGTGCCAGCAGCCCTAGTGGGGACAGGGCTGGCTACACCTTC | CASSPSGDRAGYTF
- | TRBJ2-4 | TRBV11-2 | few | TGTGCCAGCACCCCGGGGCAAAACATTCAGTACTTC | CASTPGQNIQYF
- | TRBJ2-7 | TRBV24-1 | - | TGTGCCACCCAGGACGAATCCTACGAGCAGTACTTC | CATQDESYEQYF
- | TRBJ2-3 | TRBV7-9 | - | TGTGCCAGCAGCCTAATGAGCGGCGGGAGCACAGATACGCAGTATTTT | CASSLMSGGSTDTQYF
- | TRBJ1-1 | TRBV5-1 | few | TGCGCCAGCAGCTTGGGCAGAGTATTGACTGAAGCTTTCTTT | CASSLGRVLTEAFF
- | TRBJ2-3 | TRBV6-1 | - | TGTGCCAGCAGTGAATGGGCTAGCGCTAGCACAGATACGCAGTATTTT | CASSEWASASTDTQYF